This T cell receptor beta chain was identified during a study of blood T cells in healthy people across ages. The second PCR ran about 6 to 11 cycles with a sample-barcoded 5' primer and J-beta primers. In TCRdb, the 5' RACE reads were re-called with MiXCR into one record per CDR3 protein. The sample gives about 1 million distinct CDR3 sequences, less than 50% of which show up once; 15% to 20% is in the top ten. The CDR3 spans 12 residues. Germline values: CDR1 LGHDT, CDR2 YNNKEL (reference sequence). V lost 1 base to trimming and J lost 6 bases, with 6 bases between them. As regards this clonotype: The antigen is undetermined.

Overall study results and limits: TCR beta diversity correlated strongly with naive T cell percentage. Long-lived and aged donors differed, with more naive CD4+ cells and higher diversity in the long-lived.

Healthy Caucasians from Russia aged roughly 6 to 90 served as donors. Total RNA, at least 6 micrograms per sample, was extracted from PBMCs. Sequencing was carried out using blood. The TCR comes from a woman aged 60-70 years in good health. The chain is built from TRBV3-1 and TRBJ1-1; D gene ambiguous. DNA for the CDR3: TGTGCCAGCAGCCAAGGCTGGGCTGAAGCTTTCTTT. As protein: CASSQGWAEAFF.